This entry lists 16 T cell receptor beta chains sequenced from one sample in a study of T cells in Graves' hyperthyroidism and ophthalmopathy. TCR beta CDR3 region amplification was performed from RNA transcripts. HTBI primers drove first-round RT-PCR of the TCR CDR3. TCRdb reprocessed the multiplex PCR reads with MiXCR, giving one entry per CDR3 protein. Of around 600,000 distinct CDR3 sequences in the sample, 45% were seen once. Sequencing was carried out using peripheral blood or thyroid tissue (not recorded which). The receptors come from an adult man with Graves' disease, either hyperthyroidism or ophthalmopathy (not recorded which).

This clonotype was detected many times. The chain joins TRBV10-3 to TRBJ2-7, with D perhaps assigned TRBD1 or TRBD2 (5 bases each). This CDR3 is built from 13 residues. Germline V gene sequence: CDR1 ENHRY, CDR2 SYGVKD. Trimming removed 8 bases at V and 5 bases at J, with 16 bases between. The chain's CDR3 is CAIGGEGPHEQYF. The DNA for the CDR3 is TGTGCCATCGGGGGAGAGGGCCCCCACGAGCAGTACTTC.

This clonotype came up once. The chain carries TRBV7-9 and TRBJ2-7; D is ambiguous. Germline V gene lookup returns CDR1 SEHNR and CDR2 FQNEAQ (reference sequence). CDR3 size: 9 residues. Trimming cost V 6 bases and J 9 bases, with 6 bases left between them. CDR3 nucleotides: TGTGCCAGCAGGGCCGCGCAGTACTTC. This gives the protein CASRAAQYF.

In its sample, this clonotype was seen a few times. This chain connects TRBV20-1 to TRBJ1-1, with D perhaps TRBD1 (6 bases). Germline V gives CDR1 DFQATT, CDR2 SNEGSKA (reference sequence). This CDR3 comprises 13 residues. Trimming took off 5 bases at V and 0 bases at J, with 10 bases between the two ends. CDR3 amino acids: CSARTELNTEAFF. The CDR3 region has the DNA TGCAGTGCTCGGACAGAGTTGAACACTGAAGCTTTCTTT.

This clonotype was observed many times. The V and J genes are TRBV7-9 and TRBJ2-2; D ambiguous. Trimming removed 5 bases from V and 1 base from J, with 8 bases in between. This CDR3 region has 14 residues. Germline V gives CDR1 SEHNR, CDR2 FQNEAQ (reference sequence). The CDR3: CASSPDGNTGELFF. For the CDR3, the DNA is TGTGCCAGCAGCCCTGACGGGAACACCGGGGAGCTGTTTTTT.

As for this clonotype: A read error may explain this, as a much larger clone is one base away. The CDR3 protein is CSVAAVVGETQYF. CDR3 bases: TGCAGCGTTGCGGCAGTTGTGGGTGAGACCCAGTACTTC. J is TRBJ2-5 and V is TRBV29-1; D is ambiguous. This CDR3 has 13 residues. Germline CDR1 and CDR2: SQVTM and ANQGSEA. V was cut by 4 bases and J by 5 bases, with 14 bases left in between.

This clonotype has at least ten counts. The chain has TRBV7-9 and TRBJ1-2, with 10 bases that match TRBD1. Trimming removed 4 bases from V and 6 bases from J; junction bases left unmatched: 8. CDR1 and CDR2 (germline): SEHNR, FQNEAQ (reference sequence). The CDR3 has 15 amino acids. The CDR3 sequence: CASSSETGGANGYTF. In DNA form, the CDR3 reads TGTGCCAGCAGCTCGGAGACAGGGGGCGCAAATGGCTACACCTTC. The variable domain in full, completed from reference TRBV7-9 and TRBJ1-2, reads DTGVSQNPRHKITKRGQNVTFRCDPISEHNRLYWYRQTLGQGPEFLTYFQNEAQLEKSRLLSDRFSAERPKGSFSTLEIQRTEQGDSAMYLCASSSETGGANGYTFGSGTRLTVV.

A few counts support this clonotype. The chain combines TRBV20-1 with TRBJ1-2; TRBD1 might be the D (6 bases). Germline V gene lookup returns CDR1 DFQATT and CDR2 SNEGSKA (reference sequence). The CDR3 runs to 13 residues. V dropped 2 bases and J dropped 3 bases, with 10 bases sitting between them. CDR3: CSARRGTDYGYTF. CDR3 DNA: TGCAGTGCTAGAAGGGGGACTGACTATGGCTACACCTTC.

This clonotype came up many times. The chain has TRBV7-9 and TRBJ1-1, with a tentative D call TRBD1 (5 bases). Germline V gives CDR1 SEHNR, CDR2 FQNEAQ (reference sequence). This CDR3 contains 14 residues. V was cut by 1 base and J by 6 bases, with 12 bases left in between. In DNA, the CDR3 is TGTGCCAGCAGCTTAGTCGGTCCAGGGCCTGAAGCTTTCTTT. Translation: CASSLVGPGPEAFF.

Comment on this clonotype: At one end, the junction sequence differs from germline, possibly due to a read error. The chain carries TRBV7-9 and TRBJ1-1, with D uncertain. Germline V gene lookup returns CDR1 SEHNR and CDR2 FQNEAQ (reference sequence). The CDR3 consists of 15 residues. CDR3 nucleotides: TGCGCCAGCAGCTTGGAGGTACGGAGGAACACTGAAGCTTTCTTT. This codes for CASSLEVRRNTEAFF.

Details on this clonotype: Just one base apart from a much larger clone, this may be a read error. The chain couples TRBV7-9 to TRBJ1-1; D is uncertain. This CDR3 spans 10 amino acids. Germline V CDR1 and CDR2: SEHNR, FQNEAQ (reference sequence). Here the CDR3 reads CASSREQTSF. CDR3 nucleotide sequence: TGTGCCAGCAGCCGGGAGCAAACTTCCTTT.

The genes are TRBV20-1 and TRBJ1-6; D gene unclear. From germline, CDR1 is DFQATT and CDR2 SNEGSKA (reference sequence). CDR3 size: 19 residues. Trimming stripped 5 bases from V and 0 bases from J, with 23 bases between. Here the CDR3 DNA reads TGCAGTGCTCTTTTTTCCCTACTGAACGGGAGCTCCTATAATTCACCCCTCCACTTT. This gives the protein CSALFSLLNGSSYNSPLHF.

The chain employs TRBV5-1 and TRBJ1-1; D is undetermined. Germline CDR1 is SGHRS and CDR2 is YFSETQ. The CDR3 is made up of 14 amino acids. Trimming pared 1 base from V and 1 base from J, leaving 8 bases between. The CDR3 region has the DNA TGCGCCAGCAGCTTGAAGGCCGGGAACACTGAAGCTTTCTTT. Amino acid sequence: CASSLKAGNTEAFF. Complete variable domain (other parts from reference TRBV5-1 and TRBJ1-1): KAGVTQTPRYLIKTRGQQVTLSCSPISGHRSVSWYQQTPGQGLQFLFEYFSETQRNKGNFPGRFSGRQFSNSRSEMNVSTLELGDSALYLCASSLKAGNTEAFFGQGTRLTVV.

This chain connects TRBV20-1 to TRBJ1-2, with unresolved D. The CDR3 is 14 residues long. V lost 0 bases, J lost 2 bases, and 10 bases lay in between. Germline lookup yields CDR1 DFQATT and CDR2 SNEGSKA (reference sequence). For the CDR3, the DNA is TGCAGTGCTAGAGATCAGAGGGCCAACTATGGCTACACCTTC. This codes for CSARDQRANYGYTF.

The chain is built from TRBV24-1 and TRBJ2-3; 10 positions match TRBD1. CDR1 is KGHDR, CDR2 SFDVKD, per germline. This CDR3 contains 16 residues. With V trimmed by 1 base and J by 14 bases, 14 bases remained unmatched. CDR3 sequence: CATSDFLRTGGDRWYF. The CDR3, as DNA: TGTGCCACCAGTGATTTCTTGCGGACAGGGGGTGATAGATGGTATTTT.

This clonotype was counted ten times or more. The chain joins TRBV20-1 to TRBJ2-2; TRBD2 matches 7 bases. This CDR3 is 13 amino acids long. Germline CDR1 reads DFQATT; CDR2 reads SNEGSKA (reference sequence). After removal of 2 bases from V and 6 bases from J, the junction contained 3 bases not matched to a gene. CDR3 bases: TGCAGTGCTAGACGACTAGCTCCCGGGGAGCTGTTTTTT. Translation: CSARRLAPGELFF.

Ten or more counts support this clonotype. The CDR3 reads CASNYGGNSPLHF. In DNA form, the CDR3 reads TGTGCCAGTAACTATGGGGGTAATTCACCCCTCCACTTT. The chain is built from TRBV19 and TRBJ1-6, with D possibly being TRBD1 (5 bases). Germline CDR1 LNHDA, CDR2 SQIVND (reference sequence). The CDR3 sequence is 13 residues long. Trimming took 7 bases from V and 6 from J, leaving 10 bases between them.